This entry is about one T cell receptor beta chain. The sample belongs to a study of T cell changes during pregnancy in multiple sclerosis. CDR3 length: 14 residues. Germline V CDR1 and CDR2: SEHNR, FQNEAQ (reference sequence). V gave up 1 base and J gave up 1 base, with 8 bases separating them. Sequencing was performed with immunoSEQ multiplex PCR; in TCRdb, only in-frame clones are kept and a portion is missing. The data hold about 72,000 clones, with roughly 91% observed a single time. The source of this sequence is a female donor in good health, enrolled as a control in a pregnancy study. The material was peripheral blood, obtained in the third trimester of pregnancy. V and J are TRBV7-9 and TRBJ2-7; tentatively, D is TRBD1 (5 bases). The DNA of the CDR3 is TGTGCCAGCAGCTTAGGCAGGGTTTCCTACGAGCAGTACTTC. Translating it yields CASSLGRVSYEQYF.